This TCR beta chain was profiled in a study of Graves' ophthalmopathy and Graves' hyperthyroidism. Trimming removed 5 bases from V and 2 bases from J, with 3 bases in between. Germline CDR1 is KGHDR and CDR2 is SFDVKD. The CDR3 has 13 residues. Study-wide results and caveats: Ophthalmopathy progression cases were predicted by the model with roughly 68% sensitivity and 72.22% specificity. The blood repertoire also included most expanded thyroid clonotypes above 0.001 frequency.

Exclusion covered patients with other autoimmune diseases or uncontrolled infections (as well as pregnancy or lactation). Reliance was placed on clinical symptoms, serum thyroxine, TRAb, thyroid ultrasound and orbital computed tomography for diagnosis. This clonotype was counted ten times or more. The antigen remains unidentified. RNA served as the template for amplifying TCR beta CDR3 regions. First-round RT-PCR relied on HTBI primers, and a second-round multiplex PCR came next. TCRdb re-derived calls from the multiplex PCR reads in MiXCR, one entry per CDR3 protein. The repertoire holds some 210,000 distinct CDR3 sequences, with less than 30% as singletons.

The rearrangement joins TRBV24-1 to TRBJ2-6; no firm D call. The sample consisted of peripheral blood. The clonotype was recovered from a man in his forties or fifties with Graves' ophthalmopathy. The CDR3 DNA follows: TGTGCCACCAGTGCTCCTGGGGCCAACGTCCTGACTTTC. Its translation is CATSAPGANVLTF.